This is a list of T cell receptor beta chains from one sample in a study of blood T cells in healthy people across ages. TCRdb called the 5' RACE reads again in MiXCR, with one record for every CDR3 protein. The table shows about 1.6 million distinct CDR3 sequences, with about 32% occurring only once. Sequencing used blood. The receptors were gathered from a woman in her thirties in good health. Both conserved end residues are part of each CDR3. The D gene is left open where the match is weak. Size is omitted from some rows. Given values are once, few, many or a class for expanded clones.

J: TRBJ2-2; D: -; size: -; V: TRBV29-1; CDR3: CSVEGQGGTGELFF; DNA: TGCAGCGTTGAAGGGCAGGGGGGCACCGGGGAGCTGTTTTTT
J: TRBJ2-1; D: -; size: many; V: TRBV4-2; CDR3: CASSQERRLEQFF; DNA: TGTGCCAGCAGCCAAGAGCGGAGACTTGAGCAGTTCTTC
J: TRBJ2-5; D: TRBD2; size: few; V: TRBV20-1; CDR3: CSAIAGGEEETQYF; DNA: TGCAGTGCTATAGCGGGGGGGGAAGAAGAGACCCAGTACTTC
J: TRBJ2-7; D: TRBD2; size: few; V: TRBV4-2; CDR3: CASSQEAGTSGTYEQYF; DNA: TGTGCCAGCAGCCAAGAGGCCGGGACTAGCGGAACCTACGAGCAGTACTTC
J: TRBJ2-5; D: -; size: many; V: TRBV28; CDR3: CASSLSPGVHQETQYF; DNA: TGTGCCAGCAGTTTATCCCCAGGGGTTCATCAAGAGACCCAGTACTTC
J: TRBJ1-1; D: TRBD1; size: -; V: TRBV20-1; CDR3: CSAPGDRNTEAFF; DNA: TGCAGTGCCCCGGGGGACAGGAACACTGAAGCTTTCTTT
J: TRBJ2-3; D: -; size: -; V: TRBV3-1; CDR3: CASSQESEGADTQYF; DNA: TGTGCCAGCAGCCAAGAATCGGAGGGGGCAGATACGCAGTATTTT
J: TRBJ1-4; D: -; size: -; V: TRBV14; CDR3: CASSQDFGDSNEKLFF; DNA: TGTGCCAGCAGCCAAGACTTCGGGGATTCTAATGAAAAACTGTTTTTT
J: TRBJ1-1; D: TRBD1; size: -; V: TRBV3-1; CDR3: CASSQELKQGVNTEAFF; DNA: TGTGCCAGCAGCCAAGAATTGAAGCAGGGGGTGAACACTGAAGCTTTCTTT
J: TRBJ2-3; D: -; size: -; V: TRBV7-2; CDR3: CASSLGQWDTQYF; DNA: TGTGCCAGCAGCTTAGGACAATGGGATACGCAGTATTTT
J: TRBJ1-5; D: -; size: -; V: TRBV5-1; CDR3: CASSLEGRANQPQHF; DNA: TGCGCCAGCAGCTTGGAGGGCAGGGCTAATCAGCCCCAGCATTTT
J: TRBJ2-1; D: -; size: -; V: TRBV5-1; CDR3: CANSLAPSLNNEQFF; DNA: TGCGCCAACAGCTTGGCCCCCAGCCTTAACAATGAGCAGTTCTTC
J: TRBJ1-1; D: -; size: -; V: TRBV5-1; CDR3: CASSHFTGEAFF; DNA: TGCGCCAGCAGCCACTTCACGGGTGAAGCTTTCTTT
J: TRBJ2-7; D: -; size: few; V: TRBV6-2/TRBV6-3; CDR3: CATRGLSYEQYF; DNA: TGTGCCACCCGCGGACTAAGCTACGAGCAGTACTTC
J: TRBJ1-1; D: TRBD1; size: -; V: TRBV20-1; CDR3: CSARPGQGMNTEAFF; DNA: TGCAGTGCTAGACCGGGACAGGGAATGAACACTGAAGCTTTCTTT
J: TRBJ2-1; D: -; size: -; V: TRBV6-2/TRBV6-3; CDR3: CATARGEETQFF; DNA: TGTGCCACCGCCAGGGGGGAAGAGACCCAGTTCTTC
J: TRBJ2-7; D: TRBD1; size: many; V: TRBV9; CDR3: CASSPSLVRDSSYEQYF; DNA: TGTGCCAGCAGCCCATCCCTAGTCCGGGACAGTTCCTACGAGCAGTACTTC
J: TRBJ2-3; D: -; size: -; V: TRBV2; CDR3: CASSDKASTDTQYF; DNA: TGTGCCAGCAGTGATAAGGCTAGCACAGATACGCAGTATTTT